These 19 T cell receptor beta chains were all obtained from the same sample, sequenced in a study of shared clonotypes between healthy human individuals. Assay used: immunoSEQ multiplex PCR; TCRdb lists only in-frame clones, some missing. The table includes about 490,000 clones, over 60% detected once. Sequenced: PBMCs. These receptors all stem from a middle-aged woman in good health. Some clones in this sample may be carry-over from other donors' samples.

This chain links TRBV18 with TRBJ2-6; no definite D call. The CDR3 contains 17 residues. Germline CDR1 reads KGHSH; CDR2 reads LQKENI. The V end was cut by 3 bases, the J end by 3 bases, with 15 bases between. The CDR3 coding sequence is TGTGCCAGCTCACCCAGTCGCCTGGGATTTGGGGCCAACGTCCTGACTTTC. It yields the protein CASSPSRLGFGANVLTF. Combining the CDR3 with reference TRBV18 and TRBJ2-6 gives the whole variable domain NAGVMQNPRHLVRRRGQEARLRCSPMKGHSHVYWYRQLPEEGLKFMVYLQKENIIDESGMPKERFSAEFPKEGPSILRIQQVVRGDSAAYFCASSPSRLGFGANVLTFGAGSRLTVL.

The V call is TRBV7-9, the J call TRBJ1-4; D might be TRBD1 (5 bases). Trimming took 4 bases from V and 8 from J, leaving 20 bases between them. The CDR3 has 16 amino acids. From germline, CDR1 is SEHNR and CDR2 FQNEAQ (reference sequence). Here the CDR3 reads CASSSNTGTELEKLFF. CDR3 coding DNA: TGTGCCAGCAGCTCAAATACCGGGACGGAATTAGAAAAACTGTTTTTT.

The V gene is TRBV5-1, the J gene TRBJ2-7; D might be TRBD1 or TRBD2, each matching 6 bases. Per germline, CDR1 SGHRS and CDR2 YFSETQ. The CDR3 covers 16 residues. Trimming removed 0 bases at V and 0 bases at J, with 13 bases between. The CDR3 sequence: CASSLGRDIHSYEQYF. CDR3 bases: TGCGCCAGCAGCTTGGGGCGGGACATCCACTCCTACGAGCAGTACTTC.

In regard to this clone: This may arise from a read error, as a much more abundant clone is one base away. The sample carries other DNA sequences with the same CDR3. V usage is TRBV27 and J usage is TRBJ2-3; TRBD2 matches 7 bases. This CDR3 spans 13 amino acids. Trimming removed 5 bases from V and 5 bases from J; junction bases left unmatched: 4. Germline V CDR1 and CDR2: MNHEY, SMNVEV (reference sequence). The CDR3 DNA sequence: TGTGCCAGCAGTAGCGGGGTCGGAGATACGCAGTATTTT. This translates into CASSSGVGDTQYF.

The chain links TRBV19 to TRBJ1-5; 10 nucleotides line up with TRBD1. Germline V gene lookup returns CDR1 LNHDA and CDR2 SQIVND (reference sequence). V lost 5 bases, J lost 7 bases, and 11 bases stayed unmatched. The CDR3 spans 16 residues. The CDR3 bases are TGTGCCAGTAGTGAGGACAGGGGGGGACCATCCCAGCCCCAGCATTTT. Translated: CASSEDRGGPSQPQHF.

V and J are TRBV11-2 and TRBJ2-1; no definite D call. The CDR3 loop spans 14 amino acids. V lost 2 bases and J 5 bases, leaving 10 bases between the germline ends. CDR1 SGHAT and CDR2 FQNNGV come from the germline V gene. The CDR3 is CASSLTPGDNEQFF. The CDR3 coding sequence is TGTGCCAGCAGCTTAACTCCCGGAGACAATGAGCAGTTCTTC.

The sample holds one count of this clone. The chain links TRBV19 to TRBJ1-5; D uncertain. CDR1 and CDR2 (germline): LNHDA, SQIVND (reference sequence). CDR3 length: 16 amino acids. V dropped 3 bases and J dropped 1 base, with 13 bases sitting between them. DNA of the CDR3: TGTGCCAGTAGTATTATGTTATCGCCGAGCAATCAGCCCCAGCATTTT. Translated, it gives CASSIMLSPSNQPQHF.

The V call is TRBV1, the J call TRBJ1-1. TRBV1 is flagged as a pseudogene. CDR3 length equals 15 residues. The CDR3 DNA reads as TGCACCAGCAGCCAAGAATCGGACCAAGGGACTGAAGCTTTCTTT. Translating it yields CTSSQESDQGTEAFF.

The J gene is TRBJ2-7, the V gene TRBV27, with 8 bases aligning to TRBD1. The junction had 5 bases not matched to a gene; V was cut back by 2 bases and J by 2 bases. This CDR3 spans 15 amino acids. CDR1 is MNHEY, CDR2 SMNVEV, per germline (reference sequence). In DNA form, the CDR3 reads TGTGCCAGCAGTTTAAAACAGGGGGTCACCTACGAGCAGTACTTC. It yields the protein CASSLKQGVTYEQYF.

This clone was observed at least ten times. The V and J genes are TRBV28 and TRBJ2-7, with D perhaps matching TRBD1 (6 bases). Trimming shortened V by 7 bases and J by 4 bases, and 14 bases separated the two germline ends. CDR1 and CDR2 (germline): MDHEN, SYDVKM. The CDR3 is 13 amino acids. In nucleotides, the CDR3 is TGTGCCAGCATGAACAGGGAGCCTTACGAGCAGTACTTC. Protein product: CASMNREPYEQYF.

This clone showed up just a few times. The chain has TRBV10-1 and TRBJ2-3; D possibly corresponds to TRBD2 (6 bases). Germline-derived CDR1 and CDR2 are WNHNN and SYGVQD (reference sequence). Trimming removed 0 bases from V and 1 base from J, with 8 bases in between. This CDR3 is built from 15 residues. The CDR3 sequence is CASSESTGGTDTQYF. DNA for the CDR3: TGCGCCAGCAGTGAGTCGACGGGGGGCACAGATACGCAGTATTTT.

The gene calls are TRBV5-1 and TRBJ2-6, with D unclear. Germline V gene lookup returns CDR1 SGHRS and CDR2 YFSETQ. V lost 4 bases and J lost 0, with 5 bases in between. The CDR3 has 14 residues. CDR3 in amino acids: CASSASSGANVLTF. The CDR3 coding sequence is TGCGCCAGCAGCGCAAGCTCTGGGGCCAACGTCCTGACTTTC. Full variable domain (outside the CDR3, taken from reference TRBV5-1 and TRBJ2-6): KAGVTQTPRYLIKTRGQQVTLSCSPISGHRSVSWYQQTPGQGLQFLFEYFSETQRNKGNFPGRFSGRQFSNSRSEMNVSTLELGDSALYLCASSASSGANVLTFGAGSRLTVL.

This clone was picked up one time. This rearrangement joins TRBV10-2 to TRBJ2-2; 14 bases map to TRBD2. V shed 6 bases, J shed 7 bases, and the junction held 7 bases outside the gene matches. The CDR3 contains 16 residues. The germline CDR1 and CDR2 sequences are WSHSY and SAAADI. The CDR3 sequence: CASRTSGRALVGELFF. The CDR3, as DNA: TGCGCCAGCAGGACTAGCGGGAGGGCCCTAGTCGGGGAGCTGTTTTTT.

The V gene is TRBV7-8, the J gene TRBJ2-7; 9 bases fit TRBD1. Germline V lookup: CDR1 SGHVS, CDR2 FQNEAQ. The CDR3 has 15 amino acids. Unmatched junction bases numbered 10, after V lost 4 bases and J lost 6 bases. The CDR3 here is CASSWGTGRNIEQYF. CDR3 coding DNA: TGTGCCAGCAGCTGGGGGACAGGGAGGAATATCGAGCAGTACTTC.

This chain links TRBV7-8 with TRBJ2-1, with D hard to call. Trimming took off 0 bases at V and 0 bases at J, with 6 bases between the two ends. Per germline, CDR1 SGHVS and CDR2 FQNEAQ. CDR3 length equals 15 residues. DNA of the CDR3: TGTGCCAGCAGCTTAGCGGGTAGCTCCTACAATGAGCAGTTCTTC. It yields the protein CASSLAGSSYNEQFF.

This clone has a handful of counts. This chain links TRBV19 with TRBJ1-4; TRBD1 might be the D (5 bases). The CDR3 has 14 amino acids. Germline V gives CDR1 LNHDA, CDR2 SQIVND (reference sequence). The germline V and J ends were trimmed by 3 bases and 7 bases, with 12 bases remaining between them. DNA for the CDR3: TGTGCCAGTAGTATCGGGACGCGGGGTGAAAAACTGTTTTTT. It is translated as CASSIGTRGEKLFF.

The rearrangement joins TRBV28 to TRBJ2-7, with D hard to call. The CDR3 extends over 13 amino acids. Trimming pared 6 bases from V and 3 bases from J, leaving 12 bases between. Germline V lookup: CDR1 MDHEN, CDR2 SYDVKM. The CDR3 region is CASRAITYYEQYF. CDR3 nucleotides: TGTGCCAGCAGGGCCATCACCTACTACGAGCAGTACTTC.

J is TRBJ2-6 and V is TRBV7-9; unclear D gene. The V end lost 5 bases, the J end lost 0 bases, and 8 bases lay between the germline ends. This CDR3 contains 15 residues. Per the germline V gene, CDR1 is SEHNR and CDR2 is FQNEAQ (reference sequence). CDR3 loop: CASSTGSSGANVLTF. CDR3 coding DNA: TGTGCCAGCAGCACCGGTAGCTCTGGGGCCAACGTCCTGACTTTC.

This clone turned up a few times. The V call is TRBV7-8, the J call TRBJ2-3, with D unresolved. CDR3 length: 15 residues. The V gene's germline CDR1 is SGHVS and CDR2 FQNEAQ. The V end was cut by 5 bases, the J end by 4 bases, with 16 bases between. The CDR3 region is CASSPLFSPSDTQYF. In DNA form, the CDR3 reads TGTGCCAGCAGCCCACTGTTCTCCCCCTCAGATACGCAGTATTTT.